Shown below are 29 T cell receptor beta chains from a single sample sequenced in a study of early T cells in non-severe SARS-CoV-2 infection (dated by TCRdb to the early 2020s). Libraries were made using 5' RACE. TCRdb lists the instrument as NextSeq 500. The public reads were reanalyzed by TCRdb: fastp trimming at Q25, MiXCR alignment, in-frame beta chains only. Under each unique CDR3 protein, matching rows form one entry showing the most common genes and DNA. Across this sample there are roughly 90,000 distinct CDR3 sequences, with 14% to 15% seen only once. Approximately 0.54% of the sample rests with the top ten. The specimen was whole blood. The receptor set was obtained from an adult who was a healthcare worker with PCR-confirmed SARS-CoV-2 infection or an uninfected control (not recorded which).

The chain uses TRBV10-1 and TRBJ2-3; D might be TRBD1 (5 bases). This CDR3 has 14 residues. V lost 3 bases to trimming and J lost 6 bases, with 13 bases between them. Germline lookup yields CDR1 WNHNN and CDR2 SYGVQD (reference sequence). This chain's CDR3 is CASSDGGPGDTQYF. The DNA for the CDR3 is TGCGCCAGCAGTGATGGCGGACCAGGGGATACGCAGTATTTT.

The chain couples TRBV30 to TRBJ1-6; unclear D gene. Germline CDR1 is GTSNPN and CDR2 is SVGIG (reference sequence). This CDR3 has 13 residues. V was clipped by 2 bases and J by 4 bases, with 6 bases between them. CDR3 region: CAWSLEYNSPLHF. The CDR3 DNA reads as TGTGCCTGGAGTCTGGAGTATAATTCACCCCTCCACTTT.

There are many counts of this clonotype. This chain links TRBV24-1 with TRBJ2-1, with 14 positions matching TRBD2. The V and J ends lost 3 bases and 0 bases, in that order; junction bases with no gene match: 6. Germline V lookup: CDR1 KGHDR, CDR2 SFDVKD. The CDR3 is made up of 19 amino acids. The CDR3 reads CATSDQGLAGENSYNEQFF. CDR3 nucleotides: TGTGCCACCAGTGATCAGGGACTAGCGGGGGAAAACTCCTACAATGAGCAGTTCTTC.

CDR3 region: CASSQGGNIQYF. The CDR3 nucleotides read TGTGCCAGCAGCCAGGGGGGAAACATTCAGTACTTC. V usage is TRBV6-5 and J usage is TRBJ2-4; weak D call: TRBD1 (7 bases). CDR1 is MNHEY and CDR2 is SVGAGI in the germline V gene. V was shortened by 6 bases and J by 6 bases, with 9 bases between the two germline ends. This CDR3 spans 12 amino acids.

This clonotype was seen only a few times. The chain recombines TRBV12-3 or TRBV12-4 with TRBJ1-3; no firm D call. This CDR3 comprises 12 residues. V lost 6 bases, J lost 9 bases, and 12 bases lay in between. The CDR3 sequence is CASSSLVGTIYF. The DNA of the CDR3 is TGTGCCAGCAGCTCCCTGGTAGGCACCATATATTTT.

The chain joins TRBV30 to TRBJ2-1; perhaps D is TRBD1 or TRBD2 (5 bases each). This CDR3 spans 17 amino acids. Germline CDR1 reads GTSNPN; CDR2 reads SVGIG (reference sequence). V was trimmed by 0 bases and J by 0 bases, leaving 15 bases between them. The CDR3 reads CAWSVFGGPSSYNEQFF. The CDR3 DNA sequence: TGTGCCTGGAGTGTGTTTGGGGGACCAAGCTCCTACAATGAGCAGTTCTTC. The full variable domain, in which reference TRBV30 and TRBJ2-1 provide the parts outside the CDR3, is SQTIHQWPATLVQPVGSPLSLECTVEGTSNPNLYWYRQAAGRGLQLLFYSVGIGQISSEVPQNLSASRPQDRQFILSSKKLLLSDSGFYLCAWSVFGGPSSYNEQFFGPGTRLTVL.

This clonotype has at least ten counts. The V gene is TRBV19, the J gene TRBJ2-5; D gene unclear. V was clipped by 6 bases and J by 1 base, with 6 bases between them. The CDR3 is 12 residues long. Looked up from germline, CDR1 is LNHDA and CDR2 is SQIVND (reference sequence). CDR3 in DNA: TGTGCCAGTAGCCCCACCCAAGAGACCCAGTACTTC. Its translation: CASSPTQETQYF.

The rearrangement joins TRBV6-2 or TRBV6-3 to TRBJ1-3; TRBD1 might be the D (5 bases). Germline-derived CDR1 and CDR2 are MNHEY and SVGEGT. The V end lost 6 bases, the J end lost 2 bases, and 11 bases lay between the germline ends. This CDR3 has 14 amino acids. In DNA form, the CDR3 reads TGTGCCAGCAGACCCGGACACACTGGAAACACCATATATTTT. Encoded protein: CASRPGHTGNTIYF.

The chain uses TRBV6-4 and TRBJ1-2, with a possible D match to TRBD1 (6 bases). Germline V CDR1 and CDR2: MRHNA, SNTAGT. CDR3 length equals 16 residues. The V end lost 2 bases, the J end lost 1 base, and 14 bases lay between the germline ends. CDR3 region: CASSDTHGTHNYGYTF. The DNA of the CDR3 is TGTGCCAGCAGTGACACTCACGGGACACATAACTATGGCTACACCTTC.

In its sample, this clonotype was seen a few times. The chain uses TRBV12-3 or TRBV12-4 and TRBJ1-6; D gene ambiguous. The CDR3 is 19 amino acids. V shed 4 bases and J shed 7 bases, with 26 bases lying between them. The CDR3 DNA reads TGTGCCAGCAGTTCCACCCGGCGCGGAAGAGCCCTTTTCAATTCACCCCTCCACTTT. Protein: CASSSTRRGRALFNSPLHF.

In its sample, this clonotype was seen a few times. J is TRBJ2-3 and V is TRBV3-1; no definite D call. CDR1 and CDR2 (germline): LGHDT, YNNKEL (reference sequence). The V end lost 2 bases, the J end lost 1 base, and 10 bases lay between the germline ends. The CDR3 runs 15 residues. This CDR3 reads CASSQSIMGTDTQYF. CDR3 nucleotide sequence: TGTGCCAGCAGCCAATCAATCATGGGCACAGATACGCAGTATTTT.

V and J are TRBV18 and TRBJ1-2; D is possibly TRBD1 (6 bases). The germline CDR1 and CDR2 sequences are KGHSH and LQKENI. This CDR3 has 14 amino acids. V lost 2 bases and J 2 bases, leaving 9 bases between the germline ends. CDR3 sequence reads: CASSPGGPNYGYTF. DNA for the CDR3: TGTGCCAGCTCACCAGGGGGCCCCAACTATGGCTACACCTTC. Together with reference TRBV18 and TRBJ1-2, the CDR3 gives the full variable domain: NAGVMQNPRHLVRRRGQEARLRCSPMKGHSHVYWYRQLPEEGLKFMVYLQKENIIDESGMPKERFSAEFPKEGPSILRIQQVVRGDSAAYFCASSPGGPNYGYTFGSGTRLTVV.

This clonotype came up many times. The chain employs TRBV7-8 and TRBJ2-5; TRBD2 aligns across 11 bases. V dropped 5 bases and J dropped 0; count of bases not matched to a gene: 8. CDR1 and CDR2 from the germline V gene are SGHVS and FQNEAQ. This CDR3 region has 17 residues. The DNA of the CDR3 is TGTGCCAGCAGCGCAGCAAGACTAGCGGGGTACCAAGAGACCCAGTACTTC. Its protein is CASSAARLAGYQETQYF.

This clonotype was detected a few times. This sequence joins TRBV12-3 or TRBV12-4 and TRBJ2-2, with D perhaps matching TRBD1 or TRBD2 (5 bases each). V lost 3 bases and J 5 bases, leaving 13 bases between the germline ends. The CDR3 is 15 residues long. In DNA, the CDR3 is TGTGCCAGCAGTTTTGCTCTGGGACGTACCGGGGAGCTGTTTTTT. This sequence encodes CASSFALGRTGELFF.

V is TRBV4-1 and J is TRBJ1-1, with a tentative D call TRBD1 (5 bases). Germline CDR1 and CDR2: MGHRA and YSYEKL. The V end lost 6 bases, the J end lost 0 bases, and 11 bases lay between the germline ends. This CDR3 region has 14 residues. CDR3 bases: TGCGCCAGCAGGAAGACAGAGTTGAACACTGAAGCTTTCTTT. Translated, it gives CASRKTELNTEAFF.

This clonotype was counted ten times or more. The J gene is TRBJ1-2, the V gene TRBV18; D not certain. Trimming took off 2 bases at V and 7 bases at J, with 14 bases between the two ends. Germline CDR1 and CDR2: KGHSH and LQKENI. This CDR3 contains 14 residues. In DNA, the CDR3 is TGTGCCAGCTCACCAGGCCAGTGGTTGGGTGGCTACACCTTC. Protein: CASSPGQWLGGYTF.

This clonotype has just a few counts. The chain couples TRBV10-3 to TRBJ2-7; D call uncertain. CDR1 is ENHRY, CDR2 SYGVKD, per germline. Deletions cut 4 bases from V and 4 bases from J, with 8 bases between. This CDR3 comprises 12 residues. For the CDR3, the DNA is TGTGCCATCAGTGCTGGACCGTACGAGCAGTACGTC. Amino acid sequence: CAISAGPYEQYV.

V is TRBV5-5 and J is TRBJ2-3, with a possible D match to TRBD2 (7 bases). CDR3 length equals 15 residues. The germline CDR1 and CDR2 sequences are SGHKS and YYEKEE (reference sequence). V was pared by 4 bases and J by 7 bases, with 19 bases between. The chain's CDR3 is CASSDPWGGINTQYF. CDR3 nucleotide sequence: TGTGCCAGCAGCGACCCTTGGGGGGGCATAAATACGCAGTATTTT.

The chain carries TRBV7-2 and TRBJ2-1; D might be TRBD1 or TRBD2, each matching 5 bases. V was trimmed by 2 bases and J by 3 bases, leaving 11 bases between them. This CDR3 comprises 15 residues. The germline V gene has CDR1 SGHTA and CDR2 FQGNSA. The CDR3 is CASSLFGDGYNEQFF. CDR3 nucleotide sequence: TGTGCCAGCAGCTTATTCGGGGACGGCTACAATGAGCAGTTCTTC. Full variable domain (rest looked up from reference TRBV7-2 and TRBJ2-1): GAGVSQSPSNKVTEKGKDVELRCDPISGHTALYWYRQSLGQGLEFLIYFQGNSAPDKSGLPSDRFSAERTGGSVSTLTIQRTQQEDSAVYLCASSLFGDGYNEQFFGPGTRLTVL.

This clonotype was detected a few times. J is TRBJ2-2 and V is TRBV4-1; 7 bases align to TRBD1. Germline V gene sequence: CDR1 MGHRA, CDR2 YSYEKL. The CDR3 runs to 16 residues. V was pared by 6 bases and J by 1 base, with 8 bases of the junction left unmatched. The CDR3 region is CASRPPGQQNTGELFF. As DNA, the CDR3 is TGCGCCAGCAGGCCTCCGGGACAGCAGAACACCGGGGAGCTGTTTTTT.

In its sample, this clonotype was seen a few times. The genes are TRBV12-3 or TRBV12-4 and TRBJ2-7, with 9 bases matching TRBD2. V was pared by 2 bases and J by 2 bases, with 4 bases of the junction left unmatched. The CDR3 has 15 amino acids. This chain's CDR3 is CASSLQAGGPYEQYV. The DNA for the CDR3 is TGTGCCAGCAGTTTACAAGCGGGGGGCCCCTACGAGCAGTACGTC.

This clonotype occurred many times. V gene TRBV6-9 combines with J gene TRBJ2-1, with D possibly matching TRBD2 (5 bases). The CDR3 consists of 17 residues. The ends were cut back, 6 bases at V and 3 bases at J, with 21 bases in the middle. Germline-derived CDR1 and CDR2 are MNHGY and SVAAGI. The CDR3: CASSPPSLTNNYNEQFF. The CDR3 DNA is TGTGCCAGCAGCCCCCCTTCACTGACTAACAACTACAATGAGCAGTTCTTC.

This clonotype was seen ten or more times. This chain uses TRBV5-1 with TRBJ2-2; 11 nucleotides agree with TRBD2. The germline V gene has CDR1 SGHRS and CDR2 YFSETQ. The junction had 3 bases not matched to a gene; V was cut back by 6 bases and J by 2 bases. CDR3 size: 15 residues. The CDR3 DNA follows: TGCGCCAGCAAACTAGCGGGGGCCAACACCGGGGAGCTGTTTTTT. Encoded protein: CASKLAGANTGELFF. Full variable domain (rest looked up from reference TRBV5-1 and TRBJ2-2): KAGVTQTPRYLIKTRGQQVTLSCSPISGHRSVSWYQQTPGQGLQFLFEYFSETQRNKGNFPGRFSGRQFSNSRSEMNVSTLELGDSALYLCASKLAGANTGELFFGEGSRLTVL.

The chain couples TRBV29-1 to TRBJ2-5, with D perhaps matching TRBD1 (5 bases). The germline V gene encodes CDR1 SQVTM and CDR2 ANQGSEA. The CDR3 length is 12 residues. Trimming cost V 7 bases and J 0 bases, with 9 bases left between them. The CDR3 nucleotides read TGCAGCGCCGACAGATACCAAGAGACCCAGTACTTC. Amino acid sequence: CSADRYQETQYF.

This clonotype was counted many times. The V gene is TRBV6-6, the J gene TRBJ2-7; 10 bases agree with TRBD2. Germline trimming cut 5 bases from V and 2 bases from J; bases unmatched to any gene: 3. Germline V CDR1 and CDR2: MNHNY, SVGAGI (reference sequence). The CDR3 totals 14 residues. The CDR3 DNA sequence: TGTGCCAGCAGTCTAGCGGGGGCGACCTACGAGCAGTACGTC. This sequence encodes CASSLAGATYEQYV.

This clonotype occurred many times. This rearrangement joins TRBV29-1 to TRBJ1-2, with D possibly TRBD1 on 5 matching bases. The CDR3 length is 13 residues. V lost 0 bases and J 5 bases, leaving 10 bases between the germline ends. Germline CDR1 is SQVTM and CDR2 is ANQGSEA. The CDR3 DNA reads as TGCAGCGTTGAAGATGGGACCTTTTATGGCTACACCTTC. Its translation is CSVEDGTFYGYTF. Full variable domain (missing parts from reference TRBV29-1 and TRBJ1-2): SAVISQKPSRDICQRGTSLTIQCQVDSQVTMMFWYRQQPGQSLTLIATANQGSEATYESGFVIDKFPISRPNLTFSTLTVSNMSPEDSSIYLCSVEDGTFYGYTFGSGTRLTVV.

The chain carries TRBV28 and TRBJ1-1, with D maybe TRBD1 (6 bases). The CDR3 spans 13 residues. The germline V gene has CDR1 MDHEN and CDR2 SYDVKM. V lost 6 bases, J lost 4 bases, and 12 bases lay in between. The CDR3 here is CASREGGGTEAFF. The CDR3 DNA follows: TGTGCCAGCAGAGAGGGAGGGGGCACTGAAGCTTTCTTT. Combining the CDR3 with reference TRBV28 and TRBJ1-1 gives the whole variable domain DVKVTQSSRYLVKRTGEKVFLECVQDMDHENMFWYRQDPGLGLRLIYFSYDVKMKEKGDIPEGYSVSREKKERFSLILESASTNQTSMYLCASREGGGTEAFFGQGTRLTVV.

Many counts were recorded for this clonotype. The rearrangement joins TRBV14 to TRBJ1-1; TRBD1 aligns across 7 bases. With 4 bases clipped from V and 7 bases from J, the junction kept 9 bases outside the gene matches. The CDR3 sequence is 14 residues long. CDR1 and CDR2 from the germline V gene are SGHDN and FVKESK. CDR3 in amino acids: CASSPRQGAGEAFF. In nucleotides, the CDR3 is TGTGCCAGCAGCCCTCGACAGGGAGCTGGTGAAGCTTTCTTT.

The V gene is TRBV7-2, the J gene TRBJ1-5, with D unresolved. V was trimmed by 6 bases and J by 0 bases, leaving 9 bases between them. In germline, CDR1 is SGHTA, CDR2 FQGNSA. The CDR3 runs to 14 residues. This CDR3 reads CASSSGLSNQPQHF. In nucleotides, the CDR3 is TGTGCCAGCAGTTCGGGTCTTAGCAATCAGCCCCAGCATTTT.